The 13 T cell receptor beta chains in this list originate from one sample, sequenced in a study of blood T cells in healthy people across ages. The authors ran a second PCR of about 7 to 11 cycles using a sample-barcoded 5' primer and a J-beta primer mix. TCRdb re-analysed the 5' RACE reads in MiXCR, keeping a single row per CDR3 protein. This table has 600,000 or so distinct CDR3 sequences, about 30% appearing once. What was sequenced was blood. The origin of the receptors is a woman older than 75 in good health.

This clonotype was seen a handful of times. The rearrangement uses TRBV5-1 and TRBJ2-3, with 10 bases matching TRBD2. Unmatched junction bases numbered 8, after V lost 4 bases and J lost 3 bases. This CDR3 spans 16 amino acids. Germline lookup yields CDR1 SGHRS and CDR2 YFSETQ. CDR3 nucleotide sequence: TGCGCCAGCAGCCCGGGACTAGCGCTTGGGACAGATACGCAGTATTTT. This sequence encodes CASSPGLALGTDTQYF.

In this sample, this clonotype turned up many times. This clone may be a read error of a much larger clone one base away. The J gene is TRBJ2-5, the V gene TRBV11-2; D is unresolved. This CDR3 is built from 14 residues. Germline-derived CDR1 and CDR2 are SGHAT and FQNNGV. V was cut by 0 bases and J by 11 bases, with 16 bases left in between. The CDR3 here is CASSLDLILYEQYF. The CDR3 DNA reads TGTGCCAGCAGCTTAGATTTGATATTATATGAGCAGTACTTC.

This clonotype occurred many times. The chain combines TRBV20-1 with TRBJ2-3; D tentatively fits TRBD1 or TRBD2 (5 bases each). Trimming took 8 bases from V and 5 from J, leaving 20 bases between them. This CDR3 contains 14 residues. Per germline, CDR1 DFQATT and CDR2 SNEGSKA (reference sequence). CDR3 loop: CSLGTNSFGDTQYF. CDR3 nucleotides: TGCAGTCTCGGGACGAACTCCTTCGGAGATACGCAGTATTTT.

The J gene is TRBJ1-2, the V gene TRBV5-1, with D uncertain. Germline V lookup: CDR1 SGHRS, CDR2 YFSETQ. This CDR3 region has 14 residues. V lost 0 bases and J 4 bases, leaving 10 bases between the germline ends. CDR3: CASSLDGSTYGYTF. In DNA form, the CDR3 reads TGCGCCAGCAGCTTGGACGGGTCTACCTATGGCTACACCTTC.

This clonotype showed up many times. The genes are TRBV7-9 and TRBJ1-1, with D possibly being TRBD1 (5 bases). This CDR3 is built from 12 residues. The V end was cut by 0 bases, the J end by 6 bases, with 5 bases between. Germline V CDR1 and CDR2: SEHNR, FQNEAQ (reference sequence). CDR3 loop: CASSLAGAEAFF. DNA for the CDR3: TGTGCCAGCAGCTTAGCAGGGGCTGAAGCTTTCTTT.

This clonotype has ten or more counts. The chain has TRBV20-1 and TRBJ2-3; perhaps TRBD1 as D (5 bases). Germline V gene sequence: CDR1 DFQATT, CDR2 SNEGSKA (reference sequence). The V gene lost 0 bases and the J gene lost 5 bases, with 9 bases spanning the gap. The CDR3 consists of 13 residues. DNA of the CDR3: TGCAGTGCTAGAGACAGGGTTGGAGATACGCAGTATTTT. This encodes CSARDRVGDTQYF.

This clonotype has at least ten counts. The genes are TRBV7-8 and TRBJ1-2; D perhaps matches TRBD1 (5 bases). Trimming removed 2 bases from V and 8 bases from J, with 15 bases in between. From germline, CDR1 is SGHVS and CDR2 FQNEAQ. The CDR3 totals 14 residues. CDR3 in amino acids: CASSLNIGTEGYTF. In DNA form, the CDR3 reads TGTGCCAGCAGCTTAAACATTGGGACTGAAGGCTACACCTTC.

This clonotype was seen repeatedly, ten times or more. This chain uses TRBV18 with TRBJ2-7, with TRBD1 matching 8 bases. There are 13 residues in the CDR3. After removal of 5 bases from V and 6 bases from J, the junction contained 6 bases not matched to a gene. In germline, CDR1 is KGHSH, CDR2 LQKENI. The CDR3 sequence is CASSTDRASEQYF. DNA of the CDR3: TGTGCCAGCTCAACGGACAGGGCATCCGAGCAGTACTTC.

The V and J genes are TRBV6-1 and TRBJ1-6, with D unresolved. Germline assignment: CDR1 MNHNS and CDR2 SASEGT. Trimming pared 2 bases from V and 9 bases from J, leaving 14 bases between. The CDR3 loop spans 15 amino acids. The CDR3 DNA is TGTGCCAGCAGTGAACTTAGCACACGGAGTTCACCCCTCCACTTT. This encodes CASSELSTRSSPLHF.

The chain links TRBV3-1 to TRBJ1-1; tentatively, D is TRBD1 (6 bases). Trimming cost V 4 bases and J 10 bases, with 10 bases left between them. This CDR3 contains 11 residues. CDR1 and CDR2 from the germline V gene are LGHDT and YNNKEL (reference sequence). The CDR3 spells CASSLQGRAFF. CDR3 bases: TGTGCCAGCAGCCTCCAGGGGAGAGCTTTCTTT. The entire variable domain, with the rest obtained from reference TRBV3-1 and TRBJ1-1, is as follows: DTAVSQTPKYLVTQMGNDKSIKCEQNLGHDTMYWYKQDSKKFLKIMFSYNNKELIINETVPNRFSPKSPDKAHLNLHINSLELGDSAVYFCASSLQGRAFFGQGTRLTVV.

Note on this clonotype: One junction end disagrees with the germline gene, perhaps due to a read error. V gene TRBV7-2 combines with J gene TRBJ2-7; D is possibly TRBD1 (6 bases). The germline gives CDR1 SGHTA, CDR2 FQGNSA. This CDR3 is 12 amino acids long. As DNA, the CDR3 is TGTGCCAACAGCTTAGATATAGGACAGACGTACTTC. Its protein is CANSLDIGQTYF.

This clonotype was found once. Just one base apart from a much larger clone, this may be a read error. V usage is TRBV2 and J usage is TRBJ2-1; D possibly matches TRBD1 or TRBD2 (7 bases each). Matching the DNA end better, TRBJ2-7 makes the J call doubtful. Germline loops: CDR1 SNHLY, CDR2 FYNNEI. The CDR3 is 16 amino acids. CDR3 protein: CASKRGRESSYNEQYF. CDR3 DNA sequence: TGTGCCAGCAAGAGGGGGCGGGAGAGCTCCTACAATGAGCAGTACTTC.

This clonotype was picked up many times. This chain joins TRBV20-1 and TRBJ1-2, with 8 nucleotides matching TRBD1. Germline CDR1 DFQATT, CDR2 SNEGSKA (reference sequence). After removal of 3 bases from V and 4 bases from J, the junction contained 1 base not matched to a gene. This CDR3 comprises 12 residues. CDR3: CSASQGAYGYTF. The CDR3 region has the DNA TGCAGTGCTAGTCAGGGGGCCTATGGCTACACCTTC.